This TCR beta chain was sequenced during a study of CD8+ T cells in alopecia areata (dated by TCRdb to the late 2010s). For context, the study as a whole: Treated patients were enrolled in an open-label pilot trial of oral tofacitinib, 5 to 10 mg twice daily, for moderate-to-severe alopecia areata. Tofacitinib was given for 6 to 18 months, followed by 6 months of follow-up off drug to assess delayed response and recurrence. To study T cell clonal expansion in alopecia areata, the researchers applied high-throughput TCRbeta sequencing to both the C3H/HeJ mouse model and human patients. Human TCRbeta sequencing covered scalp tissue and sorted CD4+ and CD8+ peripheral blood T cells from patchy and totalis/universalis alopecia areata patients and healthy controls. Tofacitinib-treated patients had biopsies at baseline and at 4 and 24 weeks of treatment, with a later scalp biopsy in several patients. Scalp clonality was compared among normal scalp (n=4), patchy alopecia areata scalp (n=8), and alopecia totalis/universalis scalp (n=8). RNA came from the PAXgene miRNA kit for fixed scalp, the miRNeasy kit for PBMCs, and the RNeasy kit for mouse skin. TCRbeta CDR3 regions were amplified by immunoSEQ multiplex PCR with 35 Vbeta forward and 13 Jbeta reverse primers.

This clone was detected a few times. The target of this receptor is not known. Per-base qualities were not stored, and no clone one base away is much larger. Library construction relied on the immunoSEQ multiplex PCR assay. RNA was extracted from all samples and reverse transcribed into cDNA, which served as template for TCR sequencing. First-strand cDNA was synthesized using SuperScript III with a 2:1 mix of oligo-dT and random hexamers. A synthetic immune receptor repertoire was used to measure amplification bias, and any remaining bias was corrected computationally. Turning to the authors' computational methods: Raw reads were preprocessed for error removal, and CDR3 was defined according to IMGT conventions as running from the conserved cysteine to phenylalanine. Clonality was computed as 1 minus the Shannon entropy, with the entropy normalized by log2 of the number of productive unique TCRs. Scalp TCRbeta sequences were cross-referenced with sorted blood CD4 and CD8 repertoires so that the CD4 or CD8 identity of scalp clones could be inferred. Sourced from immuneACCESS, this table was stored by TCRdb with only in-frame sequences that have V and J called. A share of the clones is absent; for the studies checked, an unresolved V gene accounts for under half, and the remainder has no known explanation. That table furnishes V, J and clone size, whereas the DNA furnished D and trimming. The sample contains 110,000 to 150,000 clones, around three fifths of them found a single time. The top ten clonotypes cover around 6% of the sample.

The time point label corresponds to: baseline before oral tofacitinib. Peripheral blood and lesional scalp punch biopsies were obtained from patients with alopecia areata. PBMCs were separated by density centrifugation and stained for CD3, CD4 and CD8, after which CD4+ and CD8+ T cells were sorted on a FACSAria. V and J lose 0 bases and 12 bases, and a span of 8 bases separates them. The CDR3 holds 10 amino acids from the cysteine to the phenylalanine. Only CDR3 DNA is held: 30 bases, read in frame from base 1. In the germline V gene (reference sequence), CDR1 corresponds to DFQATT and CDR2 to SNEGSKA. Broad study findings and their caveats: Compared with normal scalp, lesional scalp, particularly in alopecia totalis/universalis, had higher clonality and more expanded CD8+ clones, which suggests antigenic drive. Unlike mouse skin, where gammadelta T cells dominate, normal human skin contains resident alphabeta T cells that get sequenced too, which complicates analysis of the scalp TCR repertoire. TCR sequences shared between patients were less clear than in mice, possibly partly because of HLA diversity in the patient population.

In this chain, TRBV20-1 is recombined with TRBJ1-2, with the D gene uncertain. This sequence was found in a human donor with alopecia areata. Sequenced material: CD4+ T cells sorted from blood, taken at week 0. For the CDR3, the sequence is CSARDYRDTF. The DNA is as follows: TGCAGTGCTAGAGATTACCGGGACACCTTC.